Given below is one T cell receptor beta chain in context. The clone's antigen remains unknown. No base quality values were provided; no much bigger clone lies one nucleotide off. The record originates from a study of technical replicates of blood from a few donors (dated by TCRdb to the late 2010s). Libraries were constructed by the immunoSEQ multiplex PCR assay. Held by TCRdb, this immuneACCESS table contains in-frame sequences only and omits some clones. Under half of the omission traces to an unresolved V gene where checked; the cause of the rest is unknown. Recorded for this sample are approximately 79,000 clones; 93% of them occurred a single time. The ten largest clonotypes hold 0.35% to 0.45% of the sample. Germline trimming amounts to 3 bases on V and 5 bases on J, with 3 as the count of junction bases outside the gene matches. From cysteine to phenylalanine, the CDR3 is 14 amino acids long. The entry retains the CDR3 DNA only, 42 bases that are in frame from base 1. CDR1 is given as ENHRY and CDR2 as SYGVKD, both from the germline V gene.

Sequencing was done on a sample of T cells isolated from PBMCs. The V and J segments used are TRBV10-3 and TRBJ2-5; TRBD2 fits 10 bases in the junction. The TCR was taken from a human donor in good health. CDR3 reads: CAISDHSGRETQYF. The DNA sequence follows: TGTGCCATCAGTGACCATAGCGGGAGGGAGACCCAGTACTTC.